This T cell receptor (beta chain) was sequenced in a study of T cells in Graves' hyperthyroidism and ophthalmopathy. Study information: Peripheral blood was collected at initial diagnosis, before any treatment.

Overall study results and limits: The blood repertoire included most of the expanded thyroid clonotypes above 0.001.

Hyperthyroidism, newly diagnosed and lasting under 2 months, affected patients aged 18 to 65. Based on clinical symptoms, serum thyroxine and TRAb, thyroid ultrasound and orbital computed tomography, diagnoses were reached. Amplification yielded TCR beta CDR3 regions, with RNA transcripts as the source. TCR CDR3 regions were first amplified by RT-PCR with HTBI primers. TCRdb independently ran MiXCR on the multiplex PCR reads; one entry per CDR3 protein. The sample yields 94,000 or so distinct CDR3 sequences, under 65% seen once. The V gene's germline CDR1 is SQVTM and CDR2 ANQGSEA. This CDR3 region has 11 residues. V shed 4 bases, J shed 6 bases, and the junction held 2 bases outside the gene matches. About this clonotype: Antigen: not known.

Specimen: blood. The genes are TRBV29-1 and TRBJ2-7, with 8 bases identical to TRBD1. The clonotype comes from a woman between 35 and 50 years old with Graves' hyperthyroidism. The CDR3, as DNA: TGCAGCGTTGTAACAGGGGGCGAGCAGTACTTC. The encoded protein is CSVVTGGEQYF.